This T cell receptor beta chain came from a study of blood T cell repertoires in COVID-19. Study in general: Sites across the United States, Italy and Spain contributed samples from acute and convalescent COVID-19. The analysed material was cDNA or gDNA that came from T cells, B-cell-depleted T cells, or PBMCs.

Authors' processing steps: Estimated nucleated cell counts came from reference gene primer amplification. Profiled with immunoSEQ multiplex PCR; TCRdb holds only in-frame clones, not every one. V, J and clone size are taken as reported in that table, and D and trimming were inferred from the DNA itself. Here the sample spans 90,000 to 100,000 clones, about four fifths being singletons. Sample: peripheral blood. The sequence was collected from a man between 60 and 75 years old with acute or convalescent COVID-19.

The CDR3 DNA sequence: TGCGCCAGCAGCCAAGATCTCAGGGGGTATGGCTACACCTTC. This encodes CASSQDLRGYGYTF. The chain recombines TRBV4-3 with TRBJ1-2, with 7 positions matching TRBD1. The CDR3 covers 14 residues. The trim removed 0 bases at V and 5 bases at J, leaving 3 bases unmatched. In germline, CDR1 is LGHNA, CDR2 YSLEER.